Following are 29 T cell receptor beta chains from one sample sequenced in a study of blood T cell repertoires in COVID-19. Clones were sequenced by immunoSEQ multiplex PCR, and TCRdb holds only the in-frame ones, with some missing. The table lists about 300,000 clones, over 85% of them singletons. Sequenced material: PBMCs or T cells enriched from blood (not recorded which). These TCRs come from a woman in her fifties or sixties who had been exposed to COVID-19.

DNA of the CDR3: TGCGCCAGCAGCCCTCGGACTAGCGGGGGCCAAGAGACCCAGTACTTC. It codes for CASSPRTSGGQETQYF. The chain joins TRBV5-1 to TRBJ2-5, with 13 bases identical to TRBD2. This CDR3 has 16 residues. Trimming at V came to 4 bases and at J to 1 base, leaving 4 bases not matched to a gene. Germline-derived CDR1 and CDR2 are SGHRS and YFSETQ.

The CDR3 DNA follows: TGCGCCAGCAGCCAAGGAGGGCTTATGCTTAGCAATCAGCCCCAGCATTTT. Its translation is CASSQGGLMLSNQPQHF. The chain combines TRBV4-1 with TRBJ1-5, with D hard to call. This CDR3 region has 17 residues. The V gene's germline CDR1 is MGHRA and CDR2 YSYEKL. Trimming cost V 1 base and J 0 bases, with 13 bases left between them.

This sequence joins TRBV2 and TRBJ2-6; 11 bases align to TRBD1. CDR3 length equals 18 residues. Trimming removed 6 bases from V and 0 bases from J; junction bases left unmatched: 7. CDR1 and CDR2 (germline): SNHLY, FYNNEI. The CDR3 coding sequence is TGTGCCAGCAGCGCGAGGACAGGGGGCTCCTCTGGGGCCAACGTCCTGACTTTC. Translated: CASSARTGGSSGANVLTF. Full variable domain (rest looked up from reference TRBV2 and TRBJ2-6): EPEVTQTPSHQVTQMGQEVILRCVPISNHLYFYWYRQILGQKVEFLVSFYNNEISEKSEIFDDQFSVERPDGSNFTLKIRSTKLEDSAMYFCASSARTGGSSGANVLTFGAGSRLTVL.

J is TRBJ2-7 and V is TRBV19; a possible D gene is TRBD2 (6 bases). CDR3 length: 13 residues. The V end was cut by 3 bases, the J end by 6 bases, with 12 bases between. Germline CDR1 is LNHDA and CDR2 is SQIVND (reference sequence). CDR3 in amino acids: CASSIGGASEQYF. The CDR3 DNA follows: TGTGCCAGTAGTATCGGCGGGGCCAGCGAGCAGTACTTC.

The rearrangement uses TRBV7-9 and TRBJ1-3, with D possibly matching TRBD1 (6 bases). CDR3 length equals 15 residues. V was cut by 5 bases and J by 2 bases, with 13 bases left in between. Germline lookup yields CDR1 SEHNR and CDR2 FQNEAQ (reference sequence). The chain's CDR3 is CASSPPGTTGNTIYF. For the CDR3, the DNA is TGTGCCAGCAGCCCGCCGGGGACAACTGGAAACACCATATATTTT.

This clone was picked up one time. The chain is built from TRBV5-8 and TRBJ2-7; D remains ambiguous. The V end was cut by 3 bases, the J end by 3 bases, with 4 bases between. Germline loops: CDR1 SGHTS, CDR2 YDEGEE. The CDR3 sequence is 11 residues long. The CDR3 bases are TGTGCCAGCAGCTGGCACTACGAGCAGTACTTC. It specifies CASSWHYEQYF.

DNA for the CDR3: TGTGCCAGCAGTAACACAGGGGGCGTTCGGTATGGCTACACCTTC. Its translation: CASSNTGGVRYGYTF. The chain employs TRBV28 and TRBJ1-2; 9 bases are a match to TRBD1. Germline trimming cut 5 bases from V and 5 bases from J; bases unmatched to any gene: 9. CDR1 MDHEN and CDR2 SYDVKM come from the germline V gene. The CDR3 consists of 15 residues.

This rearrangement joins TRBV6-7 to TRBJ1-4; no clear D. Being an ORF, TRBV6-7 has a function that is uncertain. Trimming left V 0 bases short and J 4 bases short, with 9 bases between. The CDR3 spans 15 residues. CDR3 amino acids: CASSYSELGNEKLFF. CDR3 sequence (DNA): TGTGCCAGCAGTTACTCGGAGTTAGGTAATGAAAAACTGTTTTTT.

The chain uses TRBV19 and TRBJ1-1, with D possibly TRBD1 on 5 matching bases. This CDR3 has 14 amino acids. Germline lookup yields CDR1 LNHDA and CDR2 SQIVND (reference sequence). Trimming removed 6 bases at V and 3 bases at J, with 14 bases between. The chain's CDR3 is CASRSRTPYTEAFF. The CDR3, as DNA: TGTGCCAGTAGGTCCCGGACACCTTACACTGAAGCTTTCTTT.

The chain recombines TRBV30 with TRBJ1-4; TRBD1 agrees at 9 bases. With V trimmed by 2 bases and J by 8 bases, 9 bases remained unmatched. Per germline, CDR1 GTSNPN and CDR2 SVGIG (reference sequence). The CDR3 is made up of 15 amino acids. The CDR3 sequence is CAWSRGDREYEKLFF. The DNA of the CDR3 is TGTGCCTGGAGTCGTGGGGACAGGGAGTACGAAAAACTGTTTTTT.

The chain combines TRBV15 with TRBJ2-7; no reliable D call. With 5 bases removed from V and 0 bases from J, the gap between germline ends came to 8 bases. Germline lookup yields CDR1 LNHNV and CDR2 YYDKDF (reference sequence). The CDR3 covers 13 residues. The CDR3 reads CATSSTPSYEQYF. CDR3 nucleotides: TGTGCCACCAGCTCCACACCCTCCTACGAGCAGTACTTC.

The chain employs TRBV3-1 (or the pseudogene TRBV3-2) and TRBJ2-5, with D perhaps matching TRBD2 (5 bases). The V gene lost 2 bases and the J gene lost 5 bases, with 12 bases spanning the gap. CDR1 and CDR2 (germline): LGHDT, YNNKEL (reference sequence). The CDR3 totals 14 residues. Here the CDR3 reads CASSQRGSYETQYF. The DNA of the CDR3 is TGTGCCAGCAGCCAACGCGGGTCATATGAGACCCAGTACTTC.

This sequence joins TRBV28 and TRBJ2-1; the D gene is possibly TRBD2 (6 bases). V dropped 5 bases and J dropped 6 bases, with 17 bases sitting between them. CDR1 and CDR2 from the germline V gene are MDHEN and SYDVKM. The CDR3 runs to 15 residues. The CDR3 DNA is TGTGCCAGCAGTCCTGGACTGGGGAGGTCCAATGAGCAGTTCTTC. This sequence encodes CASSPGLGRSNEQFF. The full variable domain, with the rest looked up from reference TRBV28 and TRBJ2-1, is DVKVTQSSRYLVKRTGEKVFLECVQDMDHENMFWYRQDPGLGLRLIYFSYDVKMKEKGDIPEGYSVSREKKERFSLILESASTNQTSMYLCASSPGLGRSNEQFFGPGTRLTVL.

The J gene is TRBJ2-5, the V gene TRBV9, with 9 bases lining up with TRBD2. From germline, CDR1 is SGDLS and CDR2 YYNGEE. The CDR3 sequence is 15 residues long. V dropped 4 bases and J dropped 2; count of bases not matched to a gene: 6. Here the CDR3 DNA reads TGTGCCAGCAGCCCATCTAGCGGGGTTCAAGAGACCCAGTACTTC. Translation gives CASSPSSGVQETQYF.

CDR3 loop: CASSADRGSSGNTIYF. DNA of the CDR3: TGTGCCAGCAGCGCCGACAGGGGCTCCTCTGGAAACACCATATATTTT. This sequence joins TRBV5-6 and TRBJ1-3; 8 bases are a match to TRBD1. The ends lost 4 bases at V and 0 bases at J; junction bases unmatched: 6. The CDR3 totals 16 residues. CDR1 is SGHDT and CDR2 is YYEEEE in the germline V gene. The complete variable domain, with remaining parts taken from reference TRBV5-6 and TRBJ1-3, reads DAGVTQSPTHLIKTRGQQVTLRCSPKSGHDTVSWYQQALGQGPQFIFQYYEEEERQRGNFPDRFSGHQFPNYSSELNVNALLLGDSALYLCASSADRGSSGNTIYFGEGSWLTVV.

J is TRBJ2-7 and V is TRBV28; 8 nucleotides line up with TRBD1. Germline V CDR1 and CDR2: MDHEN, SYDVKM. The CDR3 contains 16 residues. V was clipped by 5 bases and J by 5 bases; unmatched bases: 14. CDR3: CASSTGITDRENEQYF. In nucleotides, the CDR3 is TGTGCCAGCAGTACGGGAATCACGGACAGGGAGAACGAGCAGTACTTC.

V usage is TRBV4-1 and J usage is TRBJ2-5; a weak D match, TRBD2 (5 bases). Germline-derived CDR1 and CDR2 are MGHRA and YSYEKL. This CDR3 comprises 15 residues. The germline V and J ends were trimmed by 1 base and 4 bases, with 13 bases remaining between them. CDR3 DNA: TGCGCCAGCAGCCAAGTGTCCGGGATTGGAGAGACCCAGTACTTC. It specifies CASSQVSGIGETQYF.

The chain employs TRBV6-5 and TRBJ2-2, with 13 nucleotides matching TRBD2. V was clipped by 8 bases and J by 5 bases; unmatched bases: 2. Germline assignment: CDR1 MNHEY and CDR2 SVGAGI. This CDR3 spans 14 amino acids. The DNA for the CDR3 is TGTGCCAGCCGACTAGCGGGAGGTACCGGGGAGCTGTTTTTT. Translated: CASRLAGGTGELFF.

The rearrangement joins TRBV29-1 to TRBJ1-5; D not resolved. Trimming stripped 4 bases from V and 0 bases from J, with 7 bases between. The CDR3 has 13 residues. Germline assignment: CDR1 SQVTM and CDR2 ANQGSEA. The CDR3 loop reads CSVGENSNQPQHF. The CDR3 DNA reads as TGCAGCGTTGGCGAGAATAGCAATCAGCCCCAGCATTTT. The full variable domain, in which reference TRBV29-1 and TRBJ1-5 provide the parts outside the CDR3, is SAVISQKPSRDICQRGTSLTIQCQVDSQVTMMFWYRQQPGQSLTLIATANQGSEATYESGFVIDKFPISRPNLTFSTLTVSNMSPEDSSIYLCSVGENSNQPQHFGDGTRLSIL.

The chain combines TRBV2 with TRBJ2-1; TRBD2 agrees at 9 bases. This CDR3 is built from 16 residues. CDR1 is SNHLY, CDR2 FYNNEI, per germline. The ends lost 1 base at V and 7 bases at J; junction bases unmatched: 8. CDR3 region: CASSEDFSGGQNEQFF. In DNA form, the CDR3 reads TGTGCCAGCAGTGAAGATTTTAGCGGGGGCCAAAATGAGCAGTTCTTC.

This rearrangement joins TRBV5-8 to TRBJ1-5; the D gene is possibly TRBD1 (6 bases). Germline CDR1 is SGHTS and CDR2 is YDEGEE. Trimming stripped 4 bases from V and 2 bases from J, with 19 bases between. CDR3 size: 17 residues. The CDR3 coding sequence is TGTGCCAGCAGCCTCCTTGCACAGGGTTCGCGCAATCAGCCCCAGCATTTT. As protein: CASSLLAQGSRNQPQHF.

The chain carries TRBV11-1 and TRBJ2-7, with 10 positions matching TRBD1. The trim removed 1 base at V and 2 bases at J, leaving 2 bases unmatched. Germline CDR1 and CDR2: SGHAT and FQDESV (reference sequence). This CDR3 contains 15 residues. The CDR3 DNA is TGTGCCAGCAGCTTAGGACAGGGGGCGACCTACGAGCAGTACTTC. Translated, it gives CASSLGQGATYEQYF. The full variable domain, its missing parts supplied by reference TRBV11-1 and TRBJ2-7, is EAEVAQSPRYKITEKSQAVAFWCDPISGHATLYWYRQILGQGPELLVQFQDESVVDDSQLPKDRFSAERLKGVDSTLKIQPAELGDSAMYLCASSLGQGATYEQYFGPGTRLTVT.

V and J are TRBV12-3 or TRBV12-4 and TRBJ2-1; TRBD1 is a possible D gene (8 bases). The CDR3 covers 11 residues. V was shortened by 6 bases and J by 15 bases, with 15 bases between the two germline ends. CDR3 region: CASRATGEGFF. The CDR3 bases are TGTGCCAGCAGGGCGACAGGGGAGGGGTTCTTC.

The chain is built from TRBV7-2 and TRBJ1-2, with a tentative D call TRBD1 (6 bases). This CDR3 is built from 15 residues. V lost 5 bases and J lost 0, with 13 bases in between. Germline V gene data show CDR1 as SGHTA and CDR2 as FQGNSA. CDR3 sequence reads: CASSARGASNYGYTF. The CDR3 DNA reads TGTGCCAGCAGCGCTCGGGGGGCGTCTAACTATGGCTACACCTTC.

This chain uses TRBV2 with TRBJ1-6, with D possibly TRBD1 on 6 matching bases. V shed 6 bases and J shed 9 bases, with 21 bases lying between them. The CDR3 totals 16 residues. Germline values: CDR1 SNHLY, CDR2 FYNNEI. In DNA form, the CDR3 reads TGTGCCAGCAGCAAAGAACCGGGACATCAAGGTTCACCCCTCCACTTT. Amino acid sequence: CASSKEPGHQGSPLHF.

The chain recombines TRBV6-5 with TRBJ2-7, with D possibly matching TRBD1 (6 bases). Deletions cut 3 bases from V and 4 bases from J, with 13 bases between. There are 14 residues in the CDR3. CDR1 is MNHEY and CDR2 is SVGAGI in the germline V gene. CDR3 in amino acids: CASSYRPGAYEQYF. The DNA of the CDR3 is TGTGCCAGCAGTTATCGGCCAGGGGCATACGAGCAGTACTTC.

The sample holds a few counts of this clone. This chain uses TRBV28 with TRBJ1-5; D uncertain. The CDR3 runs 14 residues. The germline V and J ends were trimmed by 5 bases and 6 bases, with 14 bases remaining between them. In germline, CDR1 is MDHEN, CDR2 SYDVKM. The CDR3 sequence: CASSIPQSGQPQHF. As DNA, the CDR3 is TGTGCCAGCAGTATCCCACAGTCCGGTCAGCCCCAGCATTTT.

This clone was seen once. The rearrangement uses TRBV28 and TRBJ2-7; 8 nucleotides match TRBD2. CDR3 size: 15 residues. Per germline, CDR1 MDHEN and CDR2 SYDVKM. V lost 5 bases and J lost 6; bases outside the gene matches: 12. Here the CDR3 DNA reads TGTGCCAGCAGTCCGGGGACTAGTTCAGGTTCCGAGCAGTACTTC. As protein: CASSPGTSSGSEQYF.

The CDR3: CASSLAGHNQPQHF. CDR3 coding DNA: TGTGCCAGCAGCTTAGCAGGACACAATCAGCCCCAGCATTTT. The gene calls are TRBV7-6 and TRBJ1-5; possible D gene TRBD1, 5 bases. The germline V gene encodes CDR1 SGHVS and CDR2 FNYEAQ. This CDR3 contains 14 residues. The V end lost 0 bases, the J end lost 3 bases, and 6 bases lay between the germline ends.